This TCR beta chain was recorded in a study of T cell responses to AZD1222 COVID-19 vaccine. General study results and limits: Nearly half of spike-specific TCRs reportedly target variant regions that are unmutated in the B.1.351 and B.1.1.7 variants.

Regarding this clone: Antigen: not known.

Data came from immunoSEQ multiplex PCR; TCRdb stores just in-frame clones and leaves some out. The sample records about 82,000 clones, roughly 88% being singletons. This CDR3 spans 15 amino acids. The J segment lost 2 bases and the V segment lost 2 bases, leaving 2 bases of the junction unmatched. Germline CDR1 reads LGHNT; CDR2 reads FRNRAP. The V call is TRBV12-5, the J call TRBJ2-5, with TRBD2 matching over 10 bases. This receptor was taken from an adult who received the AZD1222 COVID-19 vaccine. The sample consisted of peripheral blood, taken 28 days after the second AZD1222 dose. The CDR3 loop reads CASGLTSGAQETQYF. The CDR3 DNA follows: TGTGCTAGTGGTTTGACTAGCGGGGCACAAGAGACCCAGTACTTC.